This T cell receptor (beta chain) was captured by sequencing in a study of early T cells in non-severe SARS-CoV-2 infection. Germline-derived CDR1 and CDR2 are LNHNV and YYDKDF (reference sequence). The junction had 1 base not matched to a gene; V was cut back by 1 base and J by 4 bases. This CDR3 has 13 amino acids. TCRdb processed the 5' RACE reads anew with MiXCR; each CDR3 protein has one entry. The table includes some 33,000 distinct CDR3 sequences, 4.5% to 6% detected once. The specimen sequenced was whole blood. The receptor's source is an adult who was a healthcare worker with PCR-confirmed SARS-CoV-2 infection or an uninfected control (not recorded which). This chain joins TRBV15 and TRBJ2-7, with 7 nucleotides matching TRBD2. CDR3 coding DNA: TGTGCCACCAGCAGAGGGGAGGGGTACGAGCAGTACTTC. Its translation: CATSRGEGYEQYF.